A selection of T cell receptor beta chains follows, all from one sample in a study of lymphopenia after photon versus proton radiotherapy. The method was immunoSEQ multiplex PCR; TCRdb's version includes in-frame clones alone and lacks a portion of them. The sample holds roughly 35,000 clones; 70% to 90% are singletons and the top ten take 2.5% to 3.5%. The sample was peripheral blood, taken from a patient treated with photon-based radiotherapy. These TCRs come from a man over 45 with gastric cancer. Both conserved end residues are part of each CDR3. Fields, in order: J gene, clone size, D gene, V gene, CDR3 DNA, CDR3 protein. The D gene is left open where the match is weak. The size entry is marked missing in some rows and otherwise reads once, few, many or a size class.

TRBJ2-7,NA,NA,TRBV27,TGTGCCAGCAGAGGGGGGTCCTACGAGCAGTACTTC,CASRGGSYEQYF
TRBJ2-6,once,NA,TRBV12-5,TGTGCTAGTGGTCTTGGCCGTGCAGGACAAAGTCGGGCCAACGTCCTGACTTTC,CASGLGRAGQSRANVLTF
TRBJ1-1,NA,NA,TRBV28,TGTGCCAGCAGTTTATCGACAGCGGTGGCTTTCTTT,CASSLSTAVAFF
TRBJ1-2,NA,TRBD1,TRBV28,TGTGCCAGCAGTTACTCGACAGGGTTGGATGGCTACACCTTC,CASSYSTGLDGYTF
TRBJ2-7,NA,TRBD2,TRBV2,TGTGCCAGCGGGCTAGCGGCAGAGTGGCTTAGCTCCTACGAGCAGTACTTC,CASGLAAEWLSSYEQYF
TRBJ2-7,NA,NA,TRBV18,TGTGCCAGCTCACCGAGCAGCTCCTACGAGCAGTACTTC,CASSPSSSYEQYF
TRBJ2-2,NA,NA,TRBV7-9,TGTGCCAGCAACCTAGGCACCGGGGAGCTGTTTTTT,CASNLGTGELFF
TRBJ2-1,NA,TRBD2,TRBV27,TGTGCCAGCAGCAGAGGGTTTAGCGGGATCTCCTACAATGAGCAGTTCTTC,CASSRGFSGISYNEQFF
TRBJ2-1,once,TRBD2,TRBV4-1,TGCGCCAGCAGCCAAGCGCCTCCTGGGACTAGCTCCTACAATGAGCAGTTCTTC,CASSQAPPGTSSYNEQFF
TRBJ2-1,NA,TRBD2,TRBV5-1,TGCGCCAGCAGCCCCGGGACTAGCGGTTACAATGAGCAGTTCTTC,CASSPGTSGYNEQFF
TRBJ1-5,NA,NA,TRBV7-2,TGTGCCAGCAGCTTTGCCCGGGGTCAGCCCCAGCATTTT,CASSFARGQPQHF
TRBJ1-3,NA,NA,TRBV15,TGTGCCACCAGCAGAGATAACGAAGACACCATATATTTT,CATSRDNEDTIYF
TRBJ2-1,NA,TRBD1,TRBV7-9,TGTGCCAGCAGCTTAGTAGTCGGACAGGGGGTGAATGAGCAGTTCTTC,CASSLVVGQGVNEQFF
TRBJ1-2,few,NA,TRBV7-8,TGTGCCAGCAGCTTAGGGGGCCGGGGGCCAAGAGGGGGCTACACCTTC,CASSLGGRGPRGGYTF
TRBJ1-2,NA,NA,TRBV28,TGTGCCAGCAGTCAAGTGGACAGAGTCTATGGCTACACCTTC,CASSQVDRVYGYTF
TRBJ2-1,NA,TRBD2,TRBV4-1,TGCGCCAGCAGCCAAGAGGGGACTAGCGGTTACAATGAGCAGTTCTTC,CASSQEGTSGYNEQFF
TRBJ2-6,NA,NA,TRBV15,TGTGCCACCAGCAGAGGAGGGGTTGCTGGGGCCAACGTCCTGACTTTC,CATSRGGVAGANVLTF
TRBJ2-1,NA,TRBD2,TRBV5-6,TGTGCCAGCAGCCCCGGACTAGCGGGAGGAAACAATGAGCAGTTCTTC,CASSPGLAGGNNEQFF
TRBJ2-1,NA,TRBD1,TRBV10-2,TGCGCCAGCAGTCTACGGGACAGCTACAATGAGCAGTTCTTC,CASSLRDSYNEQFF
TRBJ2-3,once,NA,TRBV10-1,TGCGCCAGCAGTTTTACTCCGGGGGAAAATACGCAGTATTTT,CASSFTPGENTQYF
TRBJ1-1,NA,NA,TRBV6-1,TGTGCCAGCAGTCCTCGGACGACAGGGAACACTGAAGCTTTCTTT,CASSPRTTGNTEAFF
TRBJ2-7,once,TRBD1,TRBV15,TGTGCCACCAGCAGAGGGGGACAGGGCGAACACTACTACGAGCAGTACTTC,CATSRGGQGEHYYEQYF